These T cell receptor beta chains were read from a single sample in a study of identical twins. TCRdb re-called the 5' RACE reads with MiXCR, one entry per CDR3 protein. This sample yields 1.5 million to 2 million distinct CDR3 sequences, of which roughly a third are seen a single time; 0.25% to 0.3% belongs to the top ten. The sample consisted of cord blood. Every receptor here comes from a newborn girl in good health. CDR3s include the opening cysteine and the closing phenylalanine or tryptophan.

TRBV21-1	TRBJ2-3	CASSKVEVTDTQYF
TRBV3-1	TRBJ1-5	CASSRGGHSNQPQHF
TRBV14	TRBJ1-1	CASSLPPGGQNTEAFF
TRBV4-2	TRBJ2-1	CASSQGRVGDLTYNEQFF
TRBV27	TRBJ2-7	CASSLFWPPHEHYF
TRBV28	TRBJ1-1	CASSFGALPLNTEAFF
TRBV4-1	TRBJ2-3	CASSQGTEVLAWNTQYF
TRBV11-2	TRBJ1-5	CASSSDRIGNQPQHF
TRBV11-2	TRBJ1-2	CASSLGARQVYGYTF
TRBV27	TRBJ1-2	CASSYTIRGEGYGYTF
TRBV12-3/TRBV12-4	TRBJ1-4	CASRLGRGTNEKLFF
TRBV20-1	TRBJ1-2	CSAHLEQQGYTF
TRBV10-3	TRBJ2-3	CAIRGQKGTDTQYF
TRBV20-1	TRBJ2-5	CSASTSGRWGTQYF
TRBV20-1	TRBJ2-7	CSARDERKVYEQYF
TRBV7-2	TRBJ2-3	CASSLASRTGFGTQYF
TRBV7-2	TRBJ2-7	CASSLEWWGRVSHEQYF
TRBV4-2	TRBJ2-3	CASRSGASTDTQYF
TRBV6-2/TRBV6-3	TRBJ2-6	CASSYSAPGTGVSGANVLTF
TRBV5-1	TRBJ2-7	CASSFSGQISYEQYF
TRBV12-3/TRBV12-4	TRBJ1-6	CASRGEGSPMDNSPLHF
TRBV12-3/TRBV12-4	TRBJ1-5	CASSPGTGDSNQPQHF
TRBV5-1	NA	CASSPGTRYNEQYF
TRBV11-1	TRBJ2-3	CASSLGGLAYTDTQYF
TRBV20-1	TRBJ2-1	CSAPGRLDNEQFF
TRBV2	TRBJ1-5	CASSGSHSNQPQHF
TRBV7-2	TRBJ1-2	CASSLRSGGYGYTF
TRBV11-2	TRBJ2-5	CASSLVTSGGPTYNEQYF
TRBV28	TRBJ2-7	CASSFPGQGTSEQYF